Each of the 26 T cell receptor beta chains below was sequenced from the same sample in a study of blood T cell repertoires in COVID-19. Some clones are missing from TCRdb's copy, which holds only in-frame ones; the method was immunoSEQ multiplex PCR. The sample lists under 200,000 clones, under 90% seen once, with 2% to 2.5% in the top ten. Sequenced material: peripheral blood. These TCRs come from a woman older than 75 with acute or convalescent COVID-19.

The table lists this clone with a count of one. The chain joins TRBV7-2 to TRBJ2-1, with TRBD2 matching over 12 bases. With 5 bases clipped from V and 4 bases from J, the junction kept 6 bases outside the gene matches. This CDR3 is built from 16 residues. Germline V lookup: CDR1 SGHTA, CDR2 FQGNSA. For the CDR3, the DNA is TGTGCCAGCAGCCGCGGACTAGCGGGAAGTTACAATGAGCAGTTCTTC. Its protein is CASSRGLAGSYNEQFF.

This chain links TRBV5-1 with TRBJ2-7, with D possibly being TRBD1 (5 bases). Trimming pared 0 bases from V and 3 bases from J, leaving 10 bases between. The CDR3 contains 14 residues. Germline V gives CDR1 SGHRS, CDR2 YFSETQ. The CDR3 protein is CASSLETGGYEQYF. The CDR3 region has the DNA TGCGCCAGCAGCTTGGAAACAGGCGGCTACGAGCAGTACTTC.

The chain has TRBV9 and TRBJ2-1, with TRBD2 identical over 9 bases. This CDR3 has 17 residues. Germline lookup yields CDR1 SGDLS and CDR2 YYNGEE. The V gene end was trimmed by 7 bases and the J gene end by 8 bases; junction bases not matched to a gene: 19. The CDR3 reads CASGVRSRGGAYDEQFF. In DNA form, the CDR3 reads TGTGCCAGCGGGGTCCGATCTCGCGGGGGGGCCTATGATGAGCAGTTCTTC.

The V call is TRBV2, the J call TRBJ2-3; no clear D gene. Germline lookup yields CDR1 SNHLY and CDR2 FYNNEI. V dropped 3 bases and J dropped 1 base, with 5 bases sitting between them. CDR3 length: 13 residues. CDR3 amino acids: CASSEYGTDTQYF. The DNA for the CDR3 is TGTGCCAGCAGTGAGTATGGCACAGATACGCAGTATTTT.

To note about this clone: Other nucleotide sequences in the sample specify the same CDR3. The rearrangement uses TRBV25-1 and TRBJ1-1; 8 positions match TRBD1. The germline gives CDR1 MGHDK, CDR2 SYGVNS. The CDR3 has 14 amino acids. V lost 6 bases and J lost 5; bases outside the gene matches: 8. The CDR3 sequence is CASRAGTGGTEAFF. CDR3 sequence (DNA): TGTGCCAGCAGGGCCGGGACAGGCGGTACTGAAGCTTTCTTT.

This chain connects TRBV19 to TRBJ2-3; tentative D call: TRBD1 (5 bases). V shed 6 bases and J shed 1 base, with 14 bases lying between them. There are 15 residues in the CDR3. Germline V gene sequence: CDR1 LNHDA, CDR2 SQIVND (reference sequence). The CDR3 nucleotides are TGTGCCAGTAGGGACACCTTTCTTCGCACAGATACGCAGTATTTT. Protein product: CASRDTFLRTDTQYF.

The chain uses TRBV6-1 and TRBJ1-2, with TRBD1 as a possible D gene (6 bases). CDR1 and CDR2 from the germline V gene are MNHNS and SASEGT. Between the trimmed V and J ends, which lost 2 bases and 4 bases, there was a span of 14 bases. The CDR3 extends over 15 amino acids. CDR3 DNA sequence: TGTGCCAGCAGTGAAAGGGAAACAGGGCCCTATGGCTACACCTTC. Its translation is CASSERETGPYGYTF.

The CDR3 is CASSLDAPRQATDTQYF. The CDR3 coding sequence is TGCGCCAGCAGCTTGGATGCCCCACGGCAGGCCACAGATACGCAGTATTTT. V is TRBV5-1 and J is TRBJ2-3, with D uncertain. The V end was cut by 0 bases, the J end by 2 bases, with 16 bases between. This CDR3 contains 17 residues. Germline assignment: CDR1 SGHRS and CDR2 YFSETQ. The full variable domain, its missing parts supplied by reference TRBV5-1 and TRBJ2-3, is KAGVTQTPRYLIKTRGQQVTLSCSPISGHRSVSWYQQTPGQGLQFLFEYFSETQRNKGNFPGRFSGRQFSNSRSEMNVSTLELGDSALYLCASSLDAPRQATDTQYFGPGTRLTVL.

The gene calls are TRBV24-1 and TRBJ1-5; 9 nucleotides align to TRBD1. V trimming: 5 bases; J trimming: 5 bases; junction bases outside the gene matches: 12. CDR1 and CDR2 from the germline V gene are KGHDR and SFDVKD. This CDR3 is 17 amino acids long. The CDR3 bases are TGTGCCACCAGTGGGGCCGGGACAGGGCAAAGGGATCAGCCCCAGCATTTT. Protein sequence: CATSGAGTGQRDQPQHF.

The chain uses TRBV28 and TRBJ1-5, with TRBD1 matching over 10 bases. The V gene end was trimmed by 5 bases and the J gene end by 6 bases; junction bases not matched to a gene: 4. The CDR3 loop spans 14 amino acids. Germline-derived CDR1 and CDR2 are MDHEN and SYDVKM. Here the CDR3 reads CASSPGQGSQPQHF. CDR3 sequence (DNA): TGTGCCAGCAGTCCGGGACAGGGGAGTCAGCCCCAGCATTTT.

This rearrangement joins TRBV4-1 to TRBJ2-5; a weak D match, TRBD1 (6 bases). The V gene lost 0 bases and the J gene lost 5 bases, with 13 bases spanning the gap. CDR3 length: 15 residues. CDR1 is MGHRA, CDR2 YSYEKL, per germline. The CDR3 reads CASSQDPGRGETQYF. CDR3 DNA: TGCGCCAGCAGCCAAGATCCCGGCAGGGGCGAGACCCAGTACTTC.

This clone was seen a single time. The CDR3 DNA is TGTGCCAGCAGTCAAGACAGACAATTCTACGAGCAGTACTTC. Protein: CASSQDRQFYEQYF. This chain links TRBV2 with TRBJ2-7; a possible D gene is TRBD1 (5 bases). This CDR3 is built from 14 residues. The V end was cut by 5 bases, the J end by 3 bases, with 14 bases between. Germline V lookup: CDR1 SNHLY, CDR2 FYNNEI. The whole variable domain, filled in from reference TRBV2 and TRBJ2-7, reads EPEVTQTPSHQVTQMGQEVILRCVPISNHLYFYWYRQILGQKVEFLVSFYNNEISEKSEIFDDQFSVERPDGSNFTLKIRSTKLEDSAMYFCASSQDRQFYEQYFGPGTRLTVT.

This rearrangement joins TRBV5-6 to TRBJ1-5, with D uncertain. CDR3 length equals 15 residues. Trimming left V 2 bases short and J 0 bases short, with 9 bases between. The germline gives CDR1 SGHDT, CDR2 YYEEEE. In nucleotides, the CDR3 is TGTGCCAGCAGCTTCCTCGGAGATAGCAATCAGCCCCAGCATTTT. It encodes CASSFLGDSNQPQHF.

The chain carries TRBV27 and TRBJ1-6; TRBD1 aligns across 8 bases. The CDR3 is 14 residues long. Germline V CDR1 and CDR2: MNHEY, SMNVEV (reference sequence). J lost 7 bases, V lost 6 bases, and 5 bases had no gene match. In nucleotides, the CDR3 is TGTGCCAGCAGGTCGACAGGGGAAAATTCACCCCTCCACTTT. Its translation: CASRSTGENSPLHF.

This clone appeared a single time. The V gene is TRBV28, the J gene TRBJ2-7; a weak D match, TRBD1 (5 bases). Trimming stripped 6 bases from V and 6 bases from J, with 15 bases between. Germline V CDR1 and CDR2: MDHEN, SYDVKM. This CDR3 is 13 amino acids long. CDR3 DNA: TGTGCCAGCAGGCCCCCAGGTAGGGGCGAGCAGTACTTC. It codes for CASRPPGRGEQYF.

Here the CDR3 reads CASSFPGGGVPNEQFF. CDR3 nucleotide sequence: TGTGCCAGCAGTTTTCCCGGCGGGGGTGTCCCTAATGAGCAGTTCTTC. The genes are TRBV27 and TRBJ2-1, with 7 positions matching TRBD2. J was trimmed by 7 bases and V by 3 bases; bases with no gene match: 12. CDR1 and CDR2 from the germline V gene are MNHEY and SMNVEV (reference sequence). The CDR3 is 16 amino acids.

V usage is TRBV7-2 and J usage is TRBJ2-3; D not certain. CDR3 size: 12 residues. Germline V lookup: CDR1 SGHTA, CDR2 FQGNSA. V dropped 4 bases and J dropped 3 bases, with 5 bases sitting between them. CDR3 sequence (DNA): TGTGCCAGCAGCTATAGTACAGATACGCAGTATTTT. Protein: CASSYSTDTQYF.

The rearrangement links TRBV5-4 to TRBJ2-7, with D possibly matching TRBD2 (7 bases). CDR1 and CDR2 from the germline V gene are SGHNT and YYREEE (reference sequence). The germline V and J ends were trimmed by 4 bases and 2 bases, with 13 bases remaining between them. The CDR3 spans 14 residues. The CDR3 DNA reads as TGTGCCAGCAGCCCGGAGGGGGGGACCTACGAGCAGTACTTC. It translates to CASSPEGGTYEQYF.

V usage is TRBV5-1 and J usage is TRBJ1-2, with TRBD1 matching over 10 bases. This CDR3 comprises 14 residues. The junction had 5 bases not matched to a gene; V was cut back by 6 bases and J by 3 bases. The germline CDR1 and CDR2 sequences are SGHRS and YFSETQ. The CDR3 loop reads CASKSGTGDYGYTF. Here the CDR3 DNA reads TGCGCCAGCAAGTCTGGGACAGGGGACTATGGCTACACCTTC.

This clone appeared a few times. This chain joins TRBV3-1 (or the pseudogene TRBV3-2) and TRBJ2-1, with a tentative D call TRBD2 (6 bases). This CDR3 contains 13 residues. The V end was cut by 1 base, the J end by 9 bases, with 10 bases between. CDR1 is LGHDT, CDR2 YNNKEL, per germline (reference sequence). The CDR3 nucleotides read TGTGCCAGCAGCCAAGTAGCGGACTCTGAGCAGTTCTTC. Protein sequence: CASSQVADSEQFF.

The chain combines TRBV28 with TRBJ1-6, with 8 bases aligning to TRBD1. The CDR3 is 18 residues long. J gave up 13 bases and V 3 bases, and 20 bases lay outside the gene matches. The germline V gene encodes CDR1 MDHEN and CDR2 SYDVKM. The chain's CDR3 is CASSFPPTGAIPRIPLHF. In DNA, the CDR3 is TGTGCCAGCAGTTTCCCCCCGACAGGGGCGATCCCACGTATCCCCCTCCACTTT.

The CDR3 spells CASKGDYGYTF. The CDR3 DNA is TGTGCCAGCAAGGGGGACTATGGCTACACCTTC. The rearrangement uses TRBV28 and TRBJ1-2; D perhaps matches TRBD1 (6 bases). Trimming pared 7 bases from V and 3 bases from J, leaving 6 bases between. Germline V gives CDR1 MDHEN, CDR2 SYDVKM. This CDR3 is built from 11 residues.

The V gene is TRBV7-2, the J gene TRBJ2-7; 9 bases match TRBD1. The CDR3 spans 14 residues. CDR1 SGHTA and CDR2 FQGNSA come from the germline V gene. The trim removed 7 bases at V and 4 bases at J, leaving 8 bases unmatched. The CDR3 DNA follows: TGTGCCAGCACCCGGGACAGGGCTACGTACGAGCAGTACTTC. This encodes CASTRDRATYEQYF.

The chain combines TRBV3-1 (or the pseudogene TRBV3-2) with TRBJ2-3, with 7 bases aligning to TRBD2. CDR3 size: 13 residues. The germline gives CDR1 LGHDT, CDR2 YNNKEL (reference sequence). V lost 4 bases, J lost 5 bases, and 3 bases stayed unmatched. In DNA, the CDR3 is TGTGCCAGCAGCCCGCGGGGGAGAGATACGCAGTATTTT. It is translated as CASSPRGRDTQYF.

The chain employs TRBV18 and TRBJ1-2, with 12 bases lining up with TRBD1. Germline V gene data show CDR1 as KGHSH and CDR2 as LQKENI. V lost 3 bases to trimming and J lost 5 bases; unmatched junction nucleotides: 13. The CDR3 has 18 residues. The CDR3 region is CASSPYGTGGTNWYGYTF. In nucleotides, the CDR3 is TGTGCCAGCTCACCTTACGGGACAGGGGGCACAAACTGGTATGGCTACACCTTC.

As DNA, the CDR3 is TGTGCCAGCTTAATCGGACATAAAAACCCTTATAGCAATCAGCCCCAGCATTTT. It is translated as CASLIGHKNPYSNQPQHF. The chain has TRBV21-1 and TRBJ1-5; TRBD1 is the table's D call and was not checked against the DNA. TRBV21-1 is tagged as a pseudogene. There are 18 residues in the CDR3.